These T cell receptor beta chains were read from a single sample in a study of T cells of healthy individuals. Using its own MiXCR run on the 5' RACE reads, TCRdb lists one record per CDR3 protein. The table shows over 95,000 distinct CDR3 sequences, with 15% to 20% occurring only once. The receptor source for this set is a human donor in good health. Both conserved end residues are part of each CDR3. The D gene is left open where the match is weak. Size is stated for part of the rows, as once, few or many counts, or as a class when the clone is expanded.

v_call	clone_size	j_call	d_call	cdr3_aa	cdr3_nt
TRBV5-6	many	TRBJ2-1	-	CASSHSGEQFF	TGTGCCAGCAGCCACTCGGGTGAGCAGTTCTTC
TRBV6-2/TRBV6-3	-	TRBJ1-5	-	CASTHPGGYGNQPQHF	TGTGCCAGCACCCATCCTGGAGGGTACGGCAATCAGCCCCAGCATTTT
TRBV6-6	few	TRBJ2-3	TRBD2	CASSLVGAGGGDTQYF	TGTGCCAGCAGCCTCGTTGGAGCGGGAGGGGGGGATACGCAGTATTTT
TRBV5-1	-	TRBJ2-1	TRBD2	CASESGGGYNEQFF	TGCGCCAGCGAGAGCGGGGGGGGCTACAATGAGCAGTTCTTC
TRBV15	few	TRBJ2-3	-	CATCRMGTDTQYF	TGTGCCACCTGCCGCATGGGCACAGATACGCAGTATTTT
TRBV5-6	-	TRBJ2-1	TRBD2	CVSSSSREGESYNEQFF	TGTGTCAGCAGCTCCTCTCGGGAGGGGGAATCCTACAATGAGCAGTTCTTC
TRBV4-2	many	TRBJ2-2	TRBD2	CASSSSGDNTGELFF	TGTGCCAGCAGCTCTAGCGGGGACAACACCGGGGAGCTGTTTTTT
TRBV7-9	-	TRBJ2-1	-	CASSLAPSHNEQFF	TGTGCCAGCAGCTTAGCCCCTAGCCACAATGAGCAGTTCTTC
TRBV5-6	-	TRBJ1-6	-	CASSSGRKNSPLHF	TGTGCCAGCAGCTCGGGACGGAAGAATTCACCCCTCCACTTT
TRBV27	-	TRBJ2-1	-	CASSPWGLANEQFF	TGTGCCAGCAGTCCCTGGGGACTTGCTAATGAGCAGTTCTTC
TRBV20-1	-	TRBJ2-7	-	CSAITFGLHYEQYF	TGCAGTGCCATTACTTTTGGACTACACTACGAGCAGTACTTC
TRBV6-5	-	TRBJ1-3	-	CASSLGINGNTIYF	TGTGCCAGCAGTTTAGGTATAAATGGAAACACCATATATTTT
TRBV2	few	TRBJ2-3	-	CASLERAYTDTQYF	TGTGCCAGTCTTGAGAGGGCCTACACAGATACGCAGTATTTT
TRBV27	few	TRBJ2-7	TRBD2	CASSLIGSGKYYEQYF	TGTGCCAGCAGTTTAATCGGTAGCGGGAAGTATTACGAGCAGTACTTC
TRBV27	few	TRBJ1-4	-	CASSFRVANEKLFF	TGTGCCAGCAGTTTCAGGGTTGCTAATGAAAAACTGTTTTTT
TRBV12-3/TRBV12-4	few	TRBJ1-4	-	CASSLTSEKLFF	TGTGCCAGCAGCCTCACAAGTGAAAAACTGTTTTTT
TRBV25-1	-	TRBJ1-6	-	CASSEPGDNSPLHF	TGTGCCAGCAGTGAACCCGGGGATAATTCACCCCTCCACTTT
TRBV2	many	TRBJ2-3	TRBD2	CASSEQRDTDTQYF	TGTGCCAGCAGTGAACAGCGGGACACAGATACGCAGTATTTT
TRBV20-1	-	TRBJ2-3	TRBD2	CSAVTSGITDTQYF	TGCAGTGCTGTGACTAGCGGGATTACAGATACGCAGTATTTT
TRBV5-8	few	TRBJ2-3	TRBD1	CASSSGTGGPDTQYF	TGTGCCAGCAGCTCCGGGACAGGGGGCCCCGATACGCAGTATTTT
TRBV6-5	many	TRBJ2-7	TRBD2	CASSWRGTSGRDEQYF	TGTGCCAGCAGTTGGAGGGGGACTAGCGGAAGGGACGAGCAGTACTTC
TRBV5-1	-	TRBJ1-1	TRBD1	CASSGGTGSTEAFF	TGCGCCAGCAGCGGCGGGACAGGGAGCACTGAAGCTTTCTTT
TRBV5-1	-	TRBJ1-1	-	CASRGGVTEAFF	TGCGCCAGCAGGGGGGGGGTGACTGAAGCTTTCTTT